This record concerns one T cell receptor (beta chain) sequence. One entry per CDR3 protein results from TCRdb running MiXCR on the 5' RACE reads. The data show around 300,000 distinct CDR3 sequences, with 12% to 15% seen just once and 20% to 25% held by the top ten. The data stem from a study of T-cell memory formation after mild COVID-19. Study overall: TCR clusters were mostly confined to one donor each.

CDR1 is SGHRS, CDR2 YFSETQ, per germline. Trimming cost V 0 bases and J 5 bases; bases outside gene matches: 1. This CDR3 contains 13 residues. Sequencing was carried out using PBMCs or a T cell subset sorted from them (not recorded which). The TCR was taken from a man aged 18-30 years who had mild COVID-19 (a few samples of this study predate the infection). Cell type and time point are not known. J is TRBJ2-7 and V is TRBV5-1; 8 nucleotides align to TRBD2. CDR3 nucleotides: TGCGCCAGCAGCTTGGGTAGCGGGGACGAGCAGTACGTC. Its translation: CASSLGSGDEQYV.